The clone carrying this T cell receptor beta chain was counted only a few times. Its antigen is undetermined. This sample is part of a study of cytomegalovirus exposure and HLA in healthy donors. V lost 1 base, J lost 0 bases, and 11 bases lay in between. Germline V gene sequence: CDR1 SGHNT, CDR2 YENEEA. The CDR3 runs 16 residues. Study-level findings and limits: The authors later found HLA-associated TCR beta chains more clonally expanded than equally common others. Later work found that TCR association rates differed between HLA loci; DRB1 had the most and HLA-C the fewest. Most TCR beta V segments were productive about 90% or about 30% of the time in an earlier analysis.

60 Vbeta and 13 Jbeta primers were used in PCR. The repertoire was sequenced with immunoSEQ multiplex PCR; TCRdb's copy has only in-frame clones and lacks some. Here the sample spans under 90,000 clones, around 75% being singletons. This sequence originates from a man aged 40-55 years in good health and CMV-seronegative. Source material: PBMCs. The chain uses TRBV11-3 and TRBJ2-3; maybe TRBD1 (6 bases). This CDR3 reads CASSLAPGVSTDTQYF. CDR3 sequence (DNA): TGTGCCAGCAGCTTAGCCCCAGGGGTGAGCACAGATACGCAGTATTTT.